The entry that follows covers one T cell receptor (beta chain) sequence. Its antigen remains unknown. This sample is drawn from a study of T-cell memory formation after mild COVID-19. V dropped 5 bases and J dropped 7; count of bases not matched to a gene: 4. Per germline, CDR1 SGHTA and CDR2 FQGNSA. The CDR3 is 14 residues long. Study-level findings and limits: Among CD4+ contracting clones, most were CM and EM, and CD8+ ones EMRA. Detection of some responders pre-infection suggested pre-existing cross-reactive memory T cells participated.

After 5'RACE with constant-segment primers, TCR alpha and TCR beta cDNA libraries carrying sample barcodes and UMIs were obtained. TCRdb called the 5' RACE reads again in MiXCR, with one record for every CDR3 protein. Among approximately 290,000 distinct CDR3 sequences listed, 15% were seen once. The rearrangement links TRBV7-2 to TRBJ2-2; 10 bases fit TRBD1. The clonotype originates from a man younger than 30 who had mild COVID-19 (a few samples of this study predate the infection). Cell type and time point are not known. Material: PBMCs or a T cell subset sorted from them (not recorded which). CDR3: CASSAGQGIGELFF. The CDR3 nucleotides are TGTGCCAGCAGCGCGGGACAGGGGATCGGGGAGCTGTTTTTT.